What follows are 22 T cell receptor beta chains derived from one specimen sequenced in a study of cytotoxic CD8 clonotypes in ibrutinib-treated CLL. Measured with immunoSEQ multiplex PCR; TCRdb has only the in-frame clones, and not every one. The data show some 26,000 clones, roughly 85% seen once. The starting material was PBMCs, obtained after 24 months of ibrutinib treatment. The receptors here all came from a human donor with chronic lymphocytic leukemia.

The count of this clone is one. The chain combines TRBV7-6 with TRBJ1-4, with 7 bases that match TRBD1. Germline V gene data show CDR1 as SGHVS and CDR2 as FNYEAQ. The CDR3 runs to 15 residues. Unmatched junction bases numbered 7, after V lost 2 bases and J lost 7 bases. The CDR3, as DNA: TGTGCCAGCAGCTTATTAGGACAGGCCGGTGAAAAACTGTTTTTT. It yields the protein CASSLLGQAGEKLFF.

V usage is TRBV5-1 and J usage is TRBJ2-7; 8 positions match TRBD1. The J segment lost 8 bases and the V segment lost 0 bases, leaving 1 base of the junction unmatched. The CDR3 sequence is 12 residues long. CDR1 is SGHRS, CDR2 YFSETQ, per germline. CDR3 DNA sequence: TGCGCCAGCAGCTTGGGACAGGGGAAGCAGTACTTC. It translates to CASSLGQGKQYF. The whole variable domain, remainder taken from reference TRBV5-1 and TRBJ2-7, is KAGVTQTPRYLIKTRGQQVTLSCSPISGHRSVSWYQQTPGQGLQFLFEYFSETQRNKGNFPGRFSGRQFSNSRSEMNVSTLELGDSALYLCASSLGQGKQYFGPGTRLTVT.

The rearrangement uses TRBV7-9 and TRBJ2-3, with D uncertain. Germline CDR1 and CDR2: SEHNR and FQNEAQ (reference sequence). The CDR3 length is 14 residues. Trimming pared 5 bases from V and 1 base from J, leaving 10 bases between. The CDR3 DNA follows: TGTGCCAGCAGCCCCGGTAGAGGCACAGATACGCAGTATTTT. Protein product: CASSPGRGTDTQYF.

The rearrangement uses TRBV7-9 and TRBJ2-2, with unresolved D. The CDR3 is 17 residues long. V was shortened by 1 base and J by 5 bases, with 17 bases between the two germline ends. The germline V gene has CDR1 SEHNR and CDR2 FQNEAQ (reference sequence). In DNA, the CDR3 is TGTGCCAGCAGCTTAGTGCGTGGGAATTCGTGGACCGGGGAGCTGTTTTTT. Amino acids: CASSLVRGNSWTGELFF.

In its sample, this clone was seen a few times. The rearrangement joins TRBV10-3 to TRBJ1-3; TRBD1 is a possible D gene (6 bases). Trimming cost V 7 bases and J 0 bases, with 10 bases left between them. The germline CDR1 and CDR2 sequences are ENHRY and SYGVKD. This CDR3 comprises 14 residues. CDR3 residues: CAITDRPSGNTIYF. CDR3 nucleotides: TGTGCCATCACCGACAGGCCCTCTGGAAACACCATATATTTT.

The chain uses TRBV20-1 and TRBJ1-1; D ambiguous. Trimming cost V 8 bases and J 8 bases, with 15 bases left between them. The CDR3 runs 11 residues. Germline V gives CDR1 DFQATT, CDR2 SNEGSKA (reference sequence). CDR3 in amino acids: CSHSRLTEAFF. The CDR3 DNA follows: TGCAGTCATAGCCGCTTAACGGAAGCTTTCTTT.

The chain employs TRBV28 and TRBJ2-3, with D possibly matching TRBD2 (7 bases). Germline loops: CDR1 MDHEN, CDR2 SYDVKM. Trimming removed 7 bases from V and 5 bases from J, with 19 bases in between. This CDR3 is built from 15 residues. The CDR3 DNA reads TGTGCCAGCAATTGGGGGGGCCTAAAGAGAGATACGCAGTATTTT. Translated: CASNWGGLKRDTQYF.

The gene calls are TRBV12-5 and TRBJ1-1; D unresolved. V was shortened by 2 bases and J by 7 bases, with 8 bases between the two germline ends. Germline V lookup: CDR1 LGHNT, CDR2 FRNRAP. CDR3 length: 12 residues. CDR3 in amino acids: CASGLRQREAFF. The CDR3 nucleotides read TGTGCTAGTGGTTTGAGGCAGCGTGAAGCTTTCTTT.

V is TRBV9 and J is TRBJ1-1; 7 positions agree with TRBD1. The CDR3 is made up of 15 amino acids. V lost 4 bases, J lost 4 bases, and 10 bases stayed unmatched. Germline V gene lookup returns CDR1 SGDLS and CDR2 YYNGEE. The CDR3 here is CASSLLTGTGTEAFF. The CDR3 nucleotides read TGTGCCAGCAGCCTTCTGACAGGGACGGGCACTGAAGCTTTCTTT.

The chain has TRBV5-8 and TRBJ2-3; D tentatively fits TRBD1 or TRBD2 (5 bases each). The CDR3 consists of 16 residues. Trimming removed 0 bases from V and 6 bases from J, with 17 bases in between. The V gene's germline CDR1 is SGHTS and CDR2 YDEGEE. The CDR3 sequence is CASSLGMRGGADTQYF. CDR3 nucleotide sequence: TGTGCCAGCAGCTTGGGCATGAGGGGTGGGGCGGATACGCAGTATTTT.

In the case of this clone: Sequence at one end of the junction differs from germline and may be a read error. V is TRBV6-1 and J is TRBJ1-4; 7 positions agree with TRBD1. Germline CDR1 and CDR2: MNHNS and SASEGT. This CDR3 contains 11 residues. This CDR3 is CASSYPGTARF. CDR3 bases: TGTGCCAGCAGTTACCCGGGGACAGCAAGATTT.

This chain links TRBV2 with TRBJ2-7; 9 bases are a match to TRBD1. The ends lost 6 bases at V and 3 bases at J; junction bases unmatched: 9. From germline, CDR1 is SNHLY and CDR2 FYNNEI. The CDR3 is 15 amino acids. The DNA for the CDR3 is TGTGCCAGCAGGTTAACAGGGGGCGCCAGCTACGAGCAGTACTTC. Protein product: CASRLTGGASYEQYF. Drawing the rest from reference TRBV2 and TRBJ2-7, the complete variable domain is EPEVTQTPSHQVTQMGQEVILRCVPISNHLYFYWYRQILGQKVEFLVSFYNNEISEKSEIFDDQFSVERPDGSNFTLKIRSTKLEDSAMYFCASRLTGGASYEQYFGPGTRLTVT.

This chain connects TRBV19 to TRBJ2-1, with D possibly matching TRBD2 (7 bases). The germline V gene encodes CDR1 LNHDA and CDR2 SQIVND (reference sequence). This CDR3 contains 14 residues. V lost 3 bases to trimming and J lost 6 bases, with 12 bases between them. For the CDR3, the DNA is TGTGCCAGTAGTATTGGGGGGGGGCCCAATGAGCAGTTCTTC. Translation gives CASSIGGGPNEQFF.

J is TRBJ2-7 and V is TRBV5-5; a weak D match, TRBD2 (5 bases). The CDR3 is 12 residues long. V shed 4 bases and J shed 3 bases, with 8 bases lying between them. The germline V gene has CDR1 SGHKS and CDR2 YYEKEE (reference sequence). The CDR3 here is CASSLGVYEQYF. Written as DNA, the CDR3 is TGTGCCAGCAGCCTGGGAGTCTACGAGCAGTACTTC.

This clone was seen once. V and J are TRBV25-1 and TRBJ2-1; tentatively, D is TRBD2 (5 bases). CDR3 length equals 15 residues. Trimming left V 2 bases short and J 6 bases short, with 14 bases between. Germline V gene lookup returns CDR1 MGHDK and CDR2 SYGVNS. Here the CDR3 DNA reads TGTGCCAGCAGTGAACCCGGGGTTATGTTCAATGAGCAGTTCTTC. Translation gives CASSEPGVMFNEQFF.

The gene calls are TRBV5-5 and TRBJ2-1; D possibly matches TRBD1 or TRBD2 (5 bases each). CDR1 is SGHKS and CDR2 is YYEKEE in the germline V gene (reference sequence). V lost 2 bases to trimming and J lost 0 bases, with 12 bases between them. This CDR3 has 16 amino acids. The CDR3 DNA follows: TGTGCCAGCAGCTTTCAGGGAGCAGGCTCCTACAATGAGCAGTTCTTC. As protein: CASSFQGAGSYNEQFF.

The chain carries TRBV5-6 and TRBJ1-1, with 11 bases aligning to TRBD1. This CDR3 has 14 amino acids. V lost 5 bases and J lost 3; bases outside the gene matches: 3. The V gene's germline CDR1 is SGHDT and CDR2 YYEEEE. The CDR3 sequence is CASSGTGGYTEAFF. The DNA of the CDR3 is TGTGCCAGCAGTGGGACAGGGGGATACACTGAAGCTTTCTTT.

This clone was picked up one time. This chain joins TRBV28 and TRBJ2-2; D is undetermined. With 7 bases removed from V and 1 base from J, the gap between germline ends came to 4 bases. The CDR3 sequence is 12 residues long. The germline V gene encodes CDR1 MDHEN and CDR2 SYDVKM. CDR3 nucleotide sequence: TGTGCCAGCACCTTGAACACCGGGGAGCTGTTTTTT. Encoded protein: CASTLNTGELFF. The full variable domain, rest sourced from reference TRBV28 and TRBJ2-2, is DVKVTQSSRYLVKRTGEKVFLECVQDMDHENMFWYRQDPGLGLRLIYFSYDVKMKEKGDIPEGYSVSREKKERFSLILESASTNQTSMYLCASTLNTGELFFGEGSRLTVL.

The J gene is TRBJ1-3, the V gene TRBV19; D gene uncertain. CDR3 length: 15 residues. Per germline, CDR1 LNHDA and CDR2 SQIVND (reference sequence). V was clipped by 7 bases and J by 0 bases, with 13 bases between them. CDR3 DNA sequence: TGTGCCAGTACCCAGGACCGAGCCTCTGGAAACACCATATATTTT. This codes for CASTQDRASGNTIYF.

The V gene is TRBV19, the J gene TRBJ2-5; D gene uncertain. CDR3 size: 11 residues. V was cut by 8 bases and J by 5 bases, with 9 bases left in between. CDR1 and CDR2 from the germline V gene are LNHDA and SQIVND (reference sequence). The DNA of the CDR3 is TGTGCCAGTTTAGGGCCGGAGACCCAGTACTTC. This gives the protein CASLGPETQYF.

The chain employs TRBV5-1 and TRBJ2-5, with no clear D. CDR3 size: 12 residues. Trimming removed 0 bases from V and 4 bases from J, with 4 bases in between. From germline, CDR1 is SGHRS and CDR2 YFSETQ. The CDR3 nucleotides are TGCGCCAGCAGCTTGGCCAGAGAGACCCAGTACTTC. Its translation is CASSLARETQYF.

The chain couples TRBV6-6 to TRBJ2-5; TRBD2 aligns across 11 bases. CDR3 length: 15 amino acids. V lost 7 bases, J lost 1 base, and 5 bases stayed unmatched. Germline CDR1 is MNHNY and CDR2 is SVGAGI (reference sequence). As DNA, the CDR3 is TGTGCCAGCACCTCTAGCGGGGGGATCCAAGAGACCCAGTACTTC. Amino acids: CASTSSGGIQETQYF.